Below, one TCR beta chain is given with its context. Antigen specificity is unknown. These data originate in a study of shared clonotypes between healthy human individuals. Looked up from germline, CDR1 is MDHEN and CDR2 is SYDVKM. The CDR3 contains 15 residues. With V trimmed by 2 bases and J by 2 bases, 5 bases remained unmatched. The protocol was immunoSEQ multiplex PCR, while the TCRdb copy is restricted to in-frame clones and leaves out a portion. The sample consists of roughly 2,000,000 clones, just over 90% of them appearing once. Study findings and constraints: Non-shared clonotypes showed lower generation probabilities than clonotypes common to all four donors.

Naive CD8 populations comprised CD45RO-negative cells positively selected for CCR7, excluding terminally differentiated effector memory CD45RA+ cells. This chain connects TRBV28 to TRBJ1-2; 7 positions match TRBD1. The receptor was derived from a man younger than 35 in good health. Some clones in this sample may be carry-over from other donors' samples. Sequencing input: naive CD8+ T cells from PBMCs. CDR3 sequence reads: CASSLSQGDNYGYTF. CDR3 coding DNA: TGTGCCAGCAGTTTAAGTCAGGGGGACAACTATGGCTACACCTTC.